The rows below give T cell receptor beta chains drawn from one sample of a study of PD-L1 blockade in urothelial cancer. Method: immunoSEQ multiplex PCR; TCRdb's copy keeps in-frame clones and lacks some. The table has approximately 120,000 clones, around 86% seen once. This material consisted of PBMCs, taken around atezolizumab (anti-PD-L1) treatment. All receptors derive from a man aged 45-65 years with urothelial cancer. Both conserved end residues are part of each CDR3. A D gene is named only where the DNA matches it firmly. Part of the rows lack a size; the others show once, few, many or a class for expanded clones.

v_call,clone_size,j_call,d_call,cdr3_aa,cdr3_nt
TRBV7-2,NA,TRBJ2-5,NA,CASRFRETQYF,TGTGCCAGCCGTTTCAGGGAGACCCAGTACTTC
TRBV7-6,NA,TRBJ2-4,TRBD1,CASSAGTGVWGNLNIQYF,TGTGCCAGCAGCGCTGGGACAGGGGTATGGGGTAATTTGAACATTCAGTACTTC
TRBV19,once,TRBJ2-2,NA,CASSIEGNTGELFF,TGTGCCAGTAGTATTGAGGGAAACACCGGGGAGCTGTTTTTT
TRBV19,NA,TRBJ1-4,NA,CASRSGSSTNEKLFF,TGTGCCAGTAGAAGCGGGTCCTCAACTAATGAAAAACTGTTTTTT
TRBV12-5,NA,TRBJ2-1,NA,CASAIGDLSGEQFF,TGTGCTAGTGCGATCGGGGATTTATCGGGTGAGCAGTTCTTC
TRBV7-2,NA,TRBJ1-3,TRBD1,CASSLGGQGSRNTIYF,TGTGCCAGCAGCTTAGGGGGACAGGGCAGTCGAAACACCATATATTTT
TRBV30,NA,TRBJ2-3,NA,CAWSEKLARRTDTQYF,TGTGCCTGGAGTGAGAAACTAGCACGACGCACAGATACGCAGTATTTT
TRBV19,once,TRBJ2-7,TRBD1,CASRGQGDEQYF,TGTGCCAGTAGAGGCCAGGGGGACGAGCAGTACTTC
TRBV2,NA,TRBJ1-3,NA,CASSGPGRSNTIYF,TGTGCCAGCAGTGGCCCCGGGAGGTCGAACACCATATATTTT
TRBV7-2,NA,TRBJ1-1,TRBD1,CASSSQTGGRTEAFF,TGTGCCAGCAGCAGCCAGACAGGGGGCAGGACTGAAGCTTTCTTT
TRBV10-3,NA,TRBJ1-1,NA,CAISESGIMNTEAFF,TGTGCCATCAGTGAGTCCGGGATTATGAACACTGAAGCTTTCTTT
TRBV12-1,NA,TRBJ2-4,NA,CASSFDRGGKRAKNIQYF,TGTGCCAGCAGCTTTGACAGGGGGGGGAAGAGAGCCAAAAACATTCAGTACTTC
TRBV19,NA,TRBJ1-4,NA,CASSIGGGATNEKLFF,TGTGCCAGTAGTATAGGAGGGGGAGCAACTAATGAAAAACTGTTTTTT
TRBV28,NA,TRBJ2-5,TRBD1,CASKPLHSGQGYQETQYF,TGTGCCAGCAAGCCATTACATTCCGGACAGGGCTACCAAGAGACCCAGTACTTC
TRBV28,NA,TRBJ2-7,TRBD2,CASKREGRYEQYF,TGTGCCAGCAAACGGGAGGGCCGCTACGAGCAGTACTTC
TRBV5-1,NA,TRBJ2-3,NA,CASSLLVGGHTDTQYF,TGCGCCAGCAGCCTCCTAGTGGGAGGACACACAGATACGCAGTATTTT
TRBV6-6,NA,TRBJ1-1,NA,CASSYSRGNTEAFF,TGTGCCAGCAGTTACTCCAGGGGGAACACTGAAGCTTTCTTT
TRBV5-6,NA,TRBJ2-6,TRBD1,CASSSTGSSGANVLTF,TGTGCCAGCAGCTCGACAGGGAGCTCTGGGGCCAACGTCCTGACTTTC
TRBV6-5,few,TRBJ1-1,NA,CASSYVGRYTEAFF,TGTGCCAGCAGTTACGTGGGCAGATACACTGAAGCTTTCTTT
TRBV10-3,NA,TRBJ2-7,NA,CAIKTDTYEQYF,TGTGCCATCAAAACAGATACCTACGAGCAGTACTTC
TRBV5-1,NA,TRBJ2-2,NA,CASSPGGASGELFF,TGCGCCAGCAGCCCGGGTGGGGCTTCGGGGGAGCTGTTTTTT
TRBV5-4,NA,TRBJ2-1,TRBD2,CASSFLSGSNTEQFF,TGTGCCAGCAGCTTCCTTAGCGGGAGTAACACCGAGCAGTTCTTC
TRBV6-1,NA,TRBJ2-7,NA,CASRSSRGISEQYF,TGTGCCAGCAGGTCAAGTCGGGGGATCTCCGAGCAGTACTTC
TRBV4-1,NA,TRBJ2-3,NA,CASRAPSTDTQYF,TGCGCCAGCAGGGCCCCTAGCACAGATACGCAGTATTTT
TRBV7-3,NA,TRBJ2-3,TRBD2,CASSLTSAYTDTQYF,TGTGCCAGCAGCTTGACTAGCGCCTACACAGATACGCAGTATTTT
TRBV6-1,NA,TRBJ1-1,NA,CASSDGAGAEAFF,TGTGCCAGCAGTGACGGGGCGGGAGCTGAAGCTTTCTTT
TRBV18,NA,TRBJ2-3,TRBD2,CASSLPGGPTDTQYF,TGTGCCAGCTCACTCCCGGGAGGGCCAACAGATACGCAGTATTTT
TRBV5-4,NA,TRBJ1-1,TRBD1,CASSLGRSGGAFF,TGTGCCAGCAGCTTGGGTCGGTCAGGGGGCGCTTTCTTT
TRBV6-5,NA,TRBJ2-3,TRBD2,CASSHSGSGTDTQYF,TGTGCCAGCAGTCACAGCGGGAGCGGCACAGATACGCAGTATTTT
TRBV6-5,NA,TRBJ2-1,TRBD2,CASSYSSGQYNEQFF,TGTGCCAGCAGTTACTCTAGCGGGCAATACAATGAGCAGTTCTTC
TRBV5-1,NA,TRBJ2-7,TRBD2,CASSLAGGEDPQYF,TGCGCCAGCAGCCTGGCGGGGGGCGAAGACCCCCAATACTTC
TRBV7-8,NA,TRBJ1-4,NA,CASSLKPGEKLFF,TGTGCCAGCAGCTTAAAACCCGGAGAGAAACTGTTTTTT
TRBV10-3,NA,TRBJ1-5,NA,CAIGGANQPQHF,TGTGCCATCGGTGGGGCCAATCAGCCCCAGCATTTT
TRBV7-9,NA,TRBJ2-7,TRBD1,CASSLSGTDSYEQYF,TGTGCCAGCAGCTTATCCGGGACAGACTCCTACGAGCAGTACTTC
TRBV5-1,NA,TRBJ2-7,TRBD2,CASSSLAGGEQYF,TGCGCCAGCAGCTCGTTAGCGGGAGGCGAGCAGTACTTC
TRBV4-1,NA,TRBJ1-6,NA,CASSQGLGGNSPLHF,TGCGCCAGCAGCCAAGGCCTCGGGGGGAATTCACCCCTCCACTTT
TRBV18,few,TRBJ1-3,NA,CASSRQDGNTIYF,TGTGCCAGCTCACGACAGGACGGAAACACCATATATTTT
TRBV21-1,NA,TRBJ2-7,NA,CASSTQGLAGGREQYF,TGTGCCAGCAGCACCCAAGGACTAGCGGGAGGTCGGGAGCAGTACTTC
TRBV30,NA,TRBJ1-1,NA,CAWSVPRGDTEAFF,TGTGCCTGGAGTGTCCCCCGGGGGGACACTGAAGCTTTCTTT
TRBV15,few,TRBJ2-5,TRBD2,CATSRGTSGQETQYF,TGTGCCACCAGCAGAGGGACTAGCGGACAAGAGACCCAGTACTTC
TRBV7-3,once,TRBJ1-1,NA,CASRPVGGVGEAFF,TGTGCCAGCAGACCGGTCGGGGGGGTGGGTGAAGCTTTCTTT
TRBV7-3,NA,TRBJ2-1,TRBD2,CASSTPGLLSEQFF,TGTGCCAGCAGCACGCCGGGACTACTGTCTGAGCAGTTCTTC
TRBV6-6,NA,TRBJ2-7,TRBD2,CASSFDAGTSNEQYF,TGTGCCAGCAGTTTCGACGCCGGGACTAGCAACGAGCAGTACTTC
TRBV5-1,NA,TRBJ2-4,NA,CASSLGEENIQYF,TGCGCCAGCAGCTTGGGGGAGGAGAACATTCAGTACTTC
TRBV2,NA,TRBJ1-5,NA,CASYKVGGSNQPQHF,TGTGCCAGCTACAAAGTGGGGGGTTCCAATCAGCCCCAGCATTTT
TRBV15,NA,TRBJ1-6,NA,CATSSYLSPLHF,TGTGCCACCAGCAGCTATCTCTCACCCCTCCACTTT
TRBV11-3,NA,TRBJ2-1,TRBD2,CASSSRTSGRGYEQFF,TGTGCCAGCAGCTCCAGGACTAGCGGGAGAGGGTATGAGCAGTTCTTC
TRBV5-1,NA,TRBJ2-1,TRBD2,CASMGGSSYNEQFF,TGCGCCAGCATGGGCGGGAGCTCCTACAATGAGCAGTTCTTC
TRBV9,once,TRBJ1-2,NA,CASSRAALANYGYTF,TGTGCCAGCTCCCGGGCAGCCCTAGCAAACTATGGCTACACCTTC